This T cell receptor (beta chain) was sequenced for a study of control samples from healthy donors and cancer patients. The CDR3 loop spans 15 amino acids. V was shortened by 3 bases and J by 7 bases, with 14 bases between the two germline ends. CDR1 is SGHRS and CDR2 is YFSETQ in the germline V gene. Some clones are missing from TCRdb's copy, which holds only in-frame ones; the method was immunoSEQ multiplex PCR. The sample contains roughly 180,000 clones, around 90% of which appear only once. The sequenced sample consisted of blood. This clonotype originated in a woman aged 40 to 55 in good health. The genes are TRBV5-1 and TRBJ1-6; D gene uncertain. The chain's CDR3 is CASSYLPRSNSPLHF. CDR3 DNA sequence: TGCGCCAGCAGCTATCTGCCGCGTTCGAATTCACCCCTCCACTTT.